This record concerns one T cell receptor beta chain sequence. Its target antigen remains unknown. No quality values exist for individual bases; no much larger clone is one base distant. This specimen belongs to a study of patients and donors after allogeneic stem cell transplantation (dated by TCRdb to about 2020). The CDR3 goes from the cysteine to the phenylalanine over 13 residues. CDR3 DNA only is kept here, 39 bases in frame from base 1. V is reduced by 4 bases and J by 0 bases, leaving a spacing of 10 bases between them. The germline V gene sets CDR1 to SQVTM and CDR2 to ANQGSEA. The library was built by means of RT-PCR. The instrument given in TCRdb is NextSeq 550. The raw public reads went through TCRdb reprocessing: fastp at Q25, MiXCR clone calling, in-frame beta chains kept. Rows matching on CDR3 protein sequence are summarized as one entry with the most common DNA and genes. Present in this sample are over 150,000 distinct CDR3 sequences, 41% of which were seen just once. Clones ranked in the top ten supply about 30% of the sample.

Source material: blood, either unsorted or a sorted T cell fraction (not recorded which). This TCR was sampled from a human donor who was either an allogeneic HSCT recipient or a stem cell or donor lymphocyte infusion donor (not recorded which). It is not recorded whose cells these are; they may come from a transplant donor. The chain is encoded by TRBV29-1 joined to TRBJ2-7, and the D gene may be TRBD1, 6 bases matching. For the CDR3, the sequence is CSVGTDSSYEQYF. The DNA sequence is TGCAGCGTTGGGACAGACAGCTCCTACGAGCAGTACTTC.